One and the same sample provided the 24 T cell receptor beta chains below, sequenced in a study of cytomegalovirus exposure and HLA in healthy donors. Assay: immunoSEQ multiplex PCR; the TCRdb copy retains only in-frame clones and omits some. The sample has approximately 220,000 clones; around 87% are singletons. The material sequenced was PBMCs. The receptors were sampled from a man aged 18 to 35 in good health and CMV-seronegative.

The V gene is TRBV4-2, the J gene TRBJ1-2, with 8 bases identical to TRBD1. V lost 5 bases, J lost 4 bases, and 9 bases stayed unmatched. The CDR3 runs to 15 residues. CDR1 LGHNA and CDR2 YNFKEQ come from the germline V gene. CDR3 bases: TGTGCCAGCAGCACCGCGGGACAGGTTTCCTATGGCTACACCTTC. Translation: CASSTAGQVSYGYTF.

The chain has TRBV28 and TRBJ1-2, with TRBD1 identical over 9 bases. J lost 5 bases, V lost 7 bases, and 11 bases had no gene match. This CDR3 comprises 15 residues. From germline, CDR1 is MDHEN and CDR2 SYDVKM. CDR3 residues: CASTRRVQGAYGYTF. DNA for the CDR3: TGTGCCAGCACCCGGAGGGTACAGGGGGCTTATGGCTACACCTTC.

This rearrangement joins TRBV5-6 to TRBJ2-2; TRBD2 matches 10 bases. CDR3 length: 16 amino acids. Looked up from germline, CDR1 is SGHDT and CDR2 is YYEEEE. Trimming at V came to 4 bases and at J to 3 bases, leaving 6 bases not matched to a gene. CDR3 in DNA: TGTGCCAGCAGCGGGTTAGCGGGGGGATACACCGGGGAGCTGTTTTTT. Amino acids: CASSGLAGGYTGELFF.

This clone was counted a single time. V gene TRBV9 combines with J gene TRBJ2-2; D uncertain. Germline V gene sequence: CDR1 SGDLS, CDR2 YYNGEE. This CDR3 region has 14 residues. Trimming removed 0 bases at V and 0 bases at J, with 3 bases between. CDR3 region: CASSVAANTGELFF. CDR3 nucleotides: TGTGCCAGCAGCGTAGCCGCGAACACCGGGGAGCTGTTTTTT.

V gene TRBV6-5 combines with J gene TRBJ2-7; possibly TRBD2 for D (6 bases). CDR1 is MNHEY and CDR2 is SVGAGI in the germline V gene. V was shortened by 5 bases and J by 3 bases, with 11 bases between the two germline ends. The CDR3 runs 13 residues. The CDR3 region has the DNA TGTGCCAGCAGTCGACTAGGTCTCTACGAGCAGTACTTC. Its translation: CASSRLGLYEQYF.

The CDR3 coding sequence is TGCGCCAGCAGCCAAGAGACAGGGTCTGGTGGCTACACCTTC. Protein: CASSQETGSGGYTF. The V call is TRBV4-3, the J call TRBJ1-2, with 7 bases lining up with TRBD1. Germline lookup yields CDR1 LGHNA and CDR2 YSLEER. The CDR3 is 14 residues long. J was trimmed by 7 bases and V by 0 bases; bases with no gene match: 5.

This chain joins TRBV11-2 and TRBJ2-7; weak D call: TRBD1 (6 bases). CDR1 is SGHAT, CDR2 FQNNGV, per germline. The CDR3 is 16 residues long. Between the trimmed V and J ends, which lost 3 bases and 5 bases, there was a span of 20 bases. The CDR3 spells CASSLPHSGAPHEQYF. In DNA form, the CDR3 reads TGTGCCAGCAGCTTGCCCCACTCAGGGGCCCCTCACGAGCAGTACTTC.

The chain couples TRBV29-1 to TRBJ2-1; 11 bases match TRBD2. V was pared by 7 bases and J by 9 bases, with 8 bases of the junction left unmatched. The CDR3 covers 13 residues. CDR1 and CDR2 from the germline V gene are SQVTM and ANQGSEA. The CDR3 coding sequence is TGCAGCGGAGTAGCGGGAGGGCTCTTTGAGCAGTTCTTC. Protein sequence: CSGVAGGLFEQFF.

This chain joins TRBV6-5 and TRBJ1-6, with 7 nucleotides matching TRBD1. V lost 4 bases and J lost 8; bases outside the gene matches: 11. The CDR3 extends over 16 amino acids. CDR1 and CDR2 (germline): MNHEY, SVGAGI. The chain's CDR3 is CASSLLRQGVDSPLHF. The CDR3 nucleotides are TGTGCCAGCAGTTTACTTAGACAGGGTGTGGATTCACCCCTCCACTTT.

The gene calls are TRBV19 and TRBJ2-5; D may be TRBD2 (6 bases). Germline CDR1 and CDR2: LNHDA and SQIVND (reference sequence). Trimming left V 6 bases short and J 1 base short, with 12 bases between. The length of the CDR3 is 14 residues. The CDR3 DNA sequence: TGTGCCAGTAGCCGAATGGGAGGCCAAGAGACCCAGTACTTC. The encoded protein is CASSRMGGQETQYF.

The DNA of the CDR3 is TGTGCCAGCAGTCCGGGGGGGCTGTTCTACGAGCAGTACTTC. Its protein product is CASSPGGLFYEQYF. The chain carries TRBV27 and TRBJ2-7; 8 nucleotides agree with TRBD2. CDR1 is MNHEY, CDR2 SMNVEV, per germline (reference sequence). The trim removed 5 bases at V and 3 bases at J, leaving 6 bases unmatched. This CDR3 contains 14 residues.

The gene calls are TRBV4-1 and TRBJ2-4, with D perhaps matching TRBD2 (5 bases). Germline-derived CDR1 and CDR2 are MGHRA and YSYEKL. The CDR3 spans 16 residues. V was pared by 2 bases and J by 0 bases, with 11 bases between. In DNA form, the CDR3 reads TGCGCCAGCAGCCAACTCCCCGCGGGAGCCAAAAACATTCAGTACTTC. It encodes CASSQLPAGAKNIQYF.

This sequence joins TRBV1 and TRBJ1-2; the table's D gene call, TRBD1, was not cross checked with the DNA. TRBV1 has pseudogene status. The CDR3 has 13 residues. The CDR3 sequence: CTSSVRQGLGYTF. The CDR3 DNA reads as TGCACCAGCAGCGTACGACAGGGCTTGGGCTACACCTTC.

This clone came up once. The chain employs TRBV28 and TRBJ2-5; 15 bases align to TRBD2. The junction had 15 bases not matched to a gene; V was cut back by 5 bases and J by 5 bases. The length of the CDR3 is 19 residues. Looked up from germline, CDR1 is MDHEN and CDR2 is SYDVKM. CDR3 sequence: CASSPPLLGLAGGEETQYF. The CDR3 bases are TGTGCCAGCAGTCCTCCACTTCTTGGACTAGCGGGGGGGGAGGAGACCCAGTACTTC.

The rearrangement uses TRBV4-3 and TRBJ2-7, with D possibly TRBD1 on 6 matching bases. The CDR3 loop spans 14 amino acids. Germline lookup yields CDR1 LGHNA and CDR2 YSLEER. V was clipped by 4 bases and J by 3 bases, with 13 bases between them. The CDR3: CASSPFLGGYEQYF. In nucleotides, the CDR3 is TGCGCCAGCAGCCCTTTCTTAGGGGGCTACGAGCAGTACTTC.

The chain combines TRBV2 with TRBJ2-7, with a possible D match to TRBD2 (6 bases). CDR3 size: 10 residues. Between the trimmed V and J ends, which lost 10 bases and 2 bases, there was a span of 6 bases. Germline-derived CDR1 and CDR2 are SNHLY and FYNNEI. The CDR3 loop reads CATGAYEQYF. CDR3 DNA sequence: TGTGCCACGGGGGCCTACGAGCAGTACTTC. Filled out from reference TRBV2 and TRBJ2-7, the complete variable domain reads EPEVTQTPSHQVTQMGQEVILRCVPISNHLYFYWYRQILGQKVEFLVSFYNNEISEKSEIFDDQFSVERPDGSNFTLKIRSTKLEDSAMYFCATGAYEQYFGPGTRLTVT.

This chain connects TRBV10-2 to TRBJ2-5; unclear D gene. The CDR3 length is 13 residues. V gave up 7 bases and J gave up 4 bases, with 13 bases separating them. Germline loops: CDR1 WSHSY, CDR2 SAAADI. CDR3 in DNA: TGCGCCAGCAAACCCGTGCCGAGAGAGACCCAGTACTTC. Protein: CASKPVPRETQYF.

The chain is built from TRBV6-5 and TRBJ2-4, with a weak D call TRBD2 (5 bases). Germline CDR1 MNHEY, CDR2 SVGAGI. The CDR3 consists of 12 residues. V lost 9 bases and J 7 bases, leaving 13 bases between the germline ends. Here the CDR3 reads CARRTGGNIQYF. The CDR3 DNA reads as TGTGCCAGGAGGACTGGCGGGAACATTCAGTACTTC.

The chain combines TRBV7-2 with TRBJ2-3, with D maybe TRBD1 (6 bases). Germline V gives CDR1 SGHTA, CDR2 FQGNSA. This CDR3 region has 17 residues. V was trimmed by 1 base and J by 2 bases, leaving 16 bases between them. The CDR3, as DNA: TGTGCCAGCAGCTTAGGGGGGCGGAGGTCGAACACAGATACGCAGTATTTT. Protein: CASSLGGRRSNTDTQYF.

The CDR3 DNA is TGCGCCAGCAGCCAAGAGGGGACTAGCGGGAGTTATAATGAGCAGTTCTTC. Translated: CASSQEGTSGSYNEQFF. The chain recombines TRBV4-3 with TRBJ2-1, with TRBD2 identical over 14 bases. This CDR3 comprises 17 residues. Germline assignment: CDR1 LGHNA and CDR2 YSLEER. Trimming took 0 bases from V and 7 from J; bases not matched to a gene: 5.

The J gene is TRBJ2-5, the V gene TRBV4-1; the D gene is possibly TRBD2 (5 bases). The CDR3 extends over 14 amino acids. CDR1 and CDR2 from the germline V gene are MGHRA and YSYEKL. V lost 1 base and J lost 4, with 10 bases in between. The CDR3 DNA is TGCGCCAGCAGCCAAGTAGGAGGCGCAGAGACCCAGTACTTC. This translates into CASSQVGGAETQYF.

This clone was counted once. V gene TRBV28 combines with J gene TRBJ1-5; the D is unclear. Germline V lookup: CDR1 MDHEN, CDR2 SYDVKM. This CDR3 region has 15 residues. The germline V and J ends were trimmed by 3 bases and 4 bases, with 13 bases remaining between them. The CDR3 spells CASSFVSRSNQPQHF. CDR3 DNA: TGTGCCAGCAGTTTTGTTTCCCGTTCGAATCAGCCCCAGCATTTT.

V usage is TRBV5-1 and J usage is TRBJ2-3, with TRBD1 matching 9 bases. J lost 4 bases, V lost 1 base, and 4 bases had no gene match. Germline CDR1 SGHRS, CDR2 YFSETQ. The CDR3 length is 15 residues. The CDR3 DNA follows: TGCGCCAGCAGCTTGTGGGACAGGGATGCAGATACGCAGTATTTT. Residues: CASSLWDRDADTQYF.

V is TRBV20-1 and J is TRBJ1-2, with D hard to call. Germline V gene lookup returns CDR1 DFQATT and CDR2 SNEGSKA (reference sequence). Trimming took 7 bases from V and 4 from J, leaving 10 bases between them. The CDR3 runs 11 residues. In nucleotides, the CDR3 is TGCAGTGTCCCCGGGAGCTATGGCTACACCTTC. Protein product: CSVPGSYGYTF.